This T cell receptor (beta chain) was sequenced during a study of a mutant IDH1 vaccine in newly diagnosed glioma. Whole-study context: Radiotherapy alone preceded vaccination by 4-6 weeks; alternatively, vaccination started with temozolomide cycles. Patients had received radiotherapy, temozolomide, or both previously, most receiving both.

Trimming removed 0 bases at V and 0 bases at J, with 9 bases between. Per the germline V gene, CDR1 is SGHRS and CDR2 is YFSETQ. The CDR3 spans 16 residues. Time point noted: week 47, end of study. Mutant IDH1 20-mer peptide, at 300 ug, made up each vaccine dose, with topical imiquimod. Every donor had a new WHO grade 3 or 4 astrocytoma that was IDH1-mutant, with loss of nuclear ATRX. A note on this clone: The antigen is undetermined.

This table comes from immunoSEQ multiplex PCR, and its TCRdb copy is limited to in-frame clones, with some not included. The sample has some 60,000 clones, around 83% seen once. Findings and limits, study-wide: Changes in the top peripheral T cell clonotypes seemingly had no bearing on pseudoprogression.

This TCR came from a man younger than 45 with glioma. Sequenced material: PBMCs, taken from a glioma patient whose treatment included an IDH1 peptide vaccine. J is TRBJ2-2 and V is TRBV5-1; D not resolved. CDR3 sequence (DNA): TGCGCCAGCAGCTTGGAGGCAAGGGCGAACACCGGGGAGCTGTTTTTT. As protein: CASSLEARANTGELFF.